This TCR beta chain was obtained from a study of blood T cells in healthy people across ages (dated by TCRdb to between 2015 and 2017). Background on the whole study: In model experiments, template switching captured about one uniquely barcoded TCR beta cDNA molecule for every two T cells. Using deep sequencing normalized with unique cDNA molecular identifiers, the study measured how TCR beta repertoire diversity changes with age. Four age groups were formed from the donors: young (average approximately 17 years), middle-aged (around 41), aged (roughly 56) and long-lived (about 75). Two additional independent replicas of 1 million unique cDNA reads from the same blood draw were analyzed for two donors (one aged 18 to 30 and one aged 80 or older). What the work shows at the level of the full study, not this receptor alone: Donor CMV infection status was unknown, potentially confounding age-related changes in expanded clonotypes. Observed TCR beta diversity per million T cells fell roughly linearly with age, and a significant reduction was already apparent by age roughly 40. The long-lived group showed more naive CD4+ T cells, fewer expanded clones and increased TCR diversity than the aged group, suggesting age selection. There was a strong correlation between observed TCR beta diversity and the percentage of naive T cells measured by flow cytometry. Conclusive comparison of naive and antigen-experienced compartments was prevented by the profiling of bulk unsorted PBMCs. Estimates of total diversity based on one million sequenced T cells were regarded as lower bounds and as underestimates.

About this clonotype itself: Its antigen specificity is not known. No quality values exist for individual bases; no much larger clone is one base distant.

The protocol used for the library was 5' RACE. Sequencer: Illumina HiSeq 2500. A second PCR of about 7 to 12 cycles was performed with a sample-barcoded 5' primer and a J-beta primer mix. Each TCR beta cDNA molecule received a unique molecular identifier from a template-switch 5' adaptor carrying 12 random nucleotides. Each sample yielded at least 3 million CDR3-containing paired-end reads. First-strand cDNA synthesis was performed from all RNA using the Mint cDNA synthesis kit, with priming by a TRBC-specific oligonucleotide. All cDNA was treated with uracil-DNA glycosylase and then went through a first 18-cycle PCR with the universal primers M1SS and BC2_uni_R. The original pipeline was this. Normalization of each sample was performed by random selection of 1 million high-quality reads, each carrying a distinct molecular identifier. Instead of being binned into consensus sequences, reads that shared molecular identifiers were thrown out. MiTCR, with a Q25 quality threshold and the strictest error-elimination algorithm, was used for CDR3 identification, clonotype clustering and error correction. Lower-bound total TCR beta diversity was estimated with a nonparametric unseen species model using Euler transformation. TCRdb reworked the public reads: Q25 trimming with fastp, MiXCR clone assembly, productive beta chains retained. CDR3 protein sequences are deduplicated, and each keeps its most common genes and DNA. Here the V and J calls rest on TCRdb's processing, not on the authors' analysis. The sample contains 800,000 to 1,300,000 distinct CDR3 sequences, approximately 25% of them found a single time. The ten largest clones capture approximately 0.75% of the sample.

CDR1 and CDR2 (SEHNR, FQNEAQ) derive from the germline V gene (reference sequence). Including cysteine and phenylalanine, the CDR3 has 17 amino acids. The retained sequence is limited to the CDR3, 51 bases, with the frame set at the first base. V is shortened by 4 bases, J by 3 bases, and the region joining them spans 19 bases. The roughly 39 donors, aged about 6 to 95 years, were systemically healthy Caucasian individuals from Russia. Each donor gave ten milliliters of peripheral blood, drawn into EDTA-treated Vacutainer tubes. Ficoll-Paque density-gradient centrifugation was used to isolate PBMCs, with at least 6 million per sample. Trizol reagent was used to extract total RNA from the PBMCs, yielding at least 6 micrograms per sample. For every donor, flow cytometry on a PBMC aliquot measured the percentage of naive CD45RAhigh/CD27high T cells. These data also featured in a second study, about T cells of mothers and their children. The second study's authors report: The donors were nine systemically healthy Caucasian individuals, made up of three mothers and their six children. cDNA synthesis used all of the extracted RNA, with 1.5 ug of RNA in each 15 ul reaction. In the second PCR, the M1S primer introduced both the sample barcodes and 2-4 random nucleotides. Each mother yielded over 8.5 million TCR beta CDR3 reads and each child 2.5 million to 3 million reads. In both related and unrelated pairs, thymic selection shapes the output of TCR recombination in a similar way, with inherited differences having only a minor effect. Related mother-child pairs always showed normalized repertoire overlap that was slightly higher than in unrelated mother-child pairs, though the difference was never significant. No persistent microchimeric T cell clones were detected, at a sensitivity of about 100 clones per million clonotypes. Deep NGS was used in the study to compare the TCR beta repertoires of mothers and children and to look for features that separate related mother-child pairs from unrelated individuals. On average, the children were 11 +/- 4 years old, while the mothers were about 40 +/- 4 years old. Libraries were sequenced on Illumina HiSeq 2000 with 100+100 nt paired-end reads after adapter ligation with NEBNext reagents. To prevent cross-contamination, the mother and child libraries were prepared a month apart and were sequenced in separate runs. Each donor had between roughly 450,000 and 2,100,000 distinct TCR beta clonotypes identified. Naive TCR beta clonotypes were estimated from low-frequency clonotypes matched to each donor's FACS-determined naive share, without sorting.

The receptor's source is a girl aged 2 to 9 in good health. Sequencing used blood. The rearranged chain carries TRBV7-9 and TRBJ2-1, with the D gene uncertain. The sequence in DNA is TGTGCCAGCAGCTCCCCTCTGGTTATTGGGCACTACAATGAGCAGTTCTTC. This sequence encodes CASSSPLVIGHYNEQFF.